The 14 T cell receptor beta chains below all came from one sample that was sequenced in a study of T cell repertoires in cytomegalovirus infection. TCRdb reprocessed the reads via MiXCR and lists one record per CDR3 protein. This sample has some 180,000 distinct CDR3 sequences; roughly 9% occur once, and the top ten carry roughly 5.1%. The source material was PBMCs. The origin of the receptors is a human donor in good health (CMV status not recorded). Some clones in this sample may be carry-over from other donors' samples.

Many counts were recorded for this clonotype. The rearrangement links TRBV7-2 to TRBJ2-1, with 9 nucleotides matching TRBD1. This CDR3 has 15 amino acids. CDR1 and CDR2 from the germline V gene are SGHTA and FQGNSA. V dropped 4 bases and J dropped 6; count of bases not matched to a gene: 7. DNA of the CDR3: TGTGCCAGCAGCTATTCCCGGGACAGGGTCAATGAGCAGTTCTTC. It codes for CASSYSRDRVNEQFF.

The rearrangement links TRBV14 to TRBJ2-1, with a possible D match to TRBD1 (6 bases). Germline V gene data show CDR1 as SGHDN and CDR2 as FVKESK. This CDR3 is built from 15 residues. Trimming pared 7 bases from V and 2 bases from J, leaving 15 bases between. The CDR3 DNA follows: TGTGCCAGCACCCTGGACAGCGGCACCTACAATGAGCAGTTCTTC. Its translation is CASTLDSGTYNEQFF.

The V call is TRBV20-1, the J call TRBJ2-7; TRBD2 aligns across 12 bases. Germline assignment: CDR1 DFQATT and CDR2 SNEGSKA (reference sequence). The CDR3 loop spans 15 amino acids. Germline trimming cut 1 base from V and 6 bases from J; bases unmatched to any gene: 7. In nucleotides, the CDR3 is TGCAGTGCTAGAGGCCTAGCGGGGGGGAGGCGCGAGCAGTACTTC. As protein: CSARGLAGGRREQYF.

The chain joins TRBV5-1 to TRBJ2-7; D might be TRBD1 (6 bases). Germline loops: CDR1 SGHRS, CDR2 YFSETQ. The CDR3 is 15 amino acids. Trimming cost V 4 bases and J 2 bases, with 16 bases left between them. DNA of the CDR3: TGCGCCAGCAGCCGACAGGCGGACATCCCCTACGAGCAGTACTTC. Its translation is CASSRQADIPYEQYF.

This clonotype was seen a handful of times. V gene TRBV29-1 combines with J gene TRBJ1-1; 7 nucleotides line up with TRBD1. Losses at the gene ends were 6 bases for V and 0 bases for J; bases not matched to a gene: 4. This CDR3 has 13 residues. The germline V gene has CDR1 SQVTM and CDR2 ANQGSEA. The chain's CDR3 is CSVRQGLNTEAFF. In nucleotides, the CDR3 is TGCAGCGTCCGACAGGGTTTGAACACTGAAGCTTTCTTT.

This clonotype was recorded at least ten times. The V call is TRBV6-2 or TRBV6-3, the J call TRBJ2-3, with 7 bases lining up with TRBD2. The CDR3 extends over 14 amino acids. Germline CDR1 reads MNHEY; CDR2 reads SVGEGT. The V segment lost 6 bases and the J segment 5 bases; nucleotides outside the gene matches: 8. The CDR3 DNA sequence: TGTGCCAGCAGGGGAGCGGGGCGGGGAGATACGCAGTATTTT. It encodes CASRGAGRGDTQYF.

The chain employs TRBV28 and TRBJ2-5; 9 nucleotides line up with TRBD1. There are 16 residues in the CDR3. Germline V lookup: CDR1 MDHEN, CDR2 SYDVKM. The ends lost 4 bases at V and 5 bases at J; junction bases unmatched: 11. This chain's CDR3 is CASSSTPGQGAETQYF. DNA for the CDR3: TGTGCCAGCAGTTCCACCCCGGGACAGGGTGCGGAGACCCAGTACTTC.

The V call is TRBV28, the J call TRBJ1-5; no clear D. CDR1 and CDR2 from the germline V gene are MDHEN and SYDVKM. Trimming left V 5 bases short and J 0 bases short, with 8 bases between. The CDR3 has 14 residues. The CDR3 protein is CASSPSTSNQPQHF. Here the CDR3 DNA reads TGTGCCAGCAGTCCATCCACTAGCAATCAGCCCCAGCATTTT.

This clonotype was observed many times. The rearrangement joins TRBV7-2 to TRBJ1-1; D is perhaps TRBD1 (6 bases). Germline V lookup: CDR1 SGHTA, CDR2 FQGNSA. The CDR3 totals 15 residues. V lost 4 bases, J lost 0 bases, and 12 bases lay in between. In DNA, the CDR3 is TGTGCCAGCAGCTCCCACTCAGGGGTGAACACTGAAGCTTTCTTT. This codes for CASSSHSGVNTEAFF.

This chain links TRBV9 with TRBJ2-2; D remains unclear. The V end lost 0 bases, the J end lost 7 bases, and 13 bases lay between the germline ends. The CDR3 is 15 amino acids. CDR1 and CDR2 (germline): SGDLS, YYNGEE. Written as DNA, the CDR3 is TGTGCCAGCAGCGTAGTCGGCACGAGATTCGGGGAGCTGTTTTTT. Translation gives CASSVVGTRFGELFF.

This clonotype was detected many times. The gene calls are TRBV7-2 and TRBJ2-7; 8 nucleotides match TRBD1. CDR1 and CDR2 from the germline V gene are SGHTA and FQGNSA. This CDR3 has 14 residues. Trimming at V came to 4 bases and at J to 1 base, leaving 3 bases not matched to a gene. The CDR3 DNA sequence: TGTGCCAGCAGCTCAGACAGGGGATCCTACGAGCAGTACTTC. Translated, it gives CASSSDRGSYEQYF.

Ten or more counts support this clonotype. The chain has TRBV7-2 and TRBJ1-6, with 9 positions matching TRBD1. This CDR3 comprises 15 residues. Germline loops: CDR1 SGHTA, CDR2 FQGNSA. V shed 3 bases, J shed 7 bases, and the junction held 4 bases outside the gene matches. The CDR3 DNA reads TGTGCCAGCAGCTTGGACGGGACAGGGAATTCACCCCTCCACTTT. This sequence encodes CASSLDGTGNSPLHF.

V is TRBV4-1 and J is TRBJ1-1; 7 nucleotides agree with TRBD1. The V gene end was trimmed by 0 bases and the J gene end by 5 bases; junction bases not matched to a gene: 9. This CDR3 is built from 16 residues. Germline CDR1 and CDR2: MGHRA and YSYEKL. The CDR3 here is CASSQDKRQGGTEAFF. The CDR3, as DNA: TGCGCCAGCAGCCAAGATAAGCGCCAGGGGGGGACTGAAGCTTTCTTT.

This rearrangement joins TRBV12-3 or TRBV12-4 to TRBJ2-4; D perhaps matches TRBD2 (6 bases). V lost 1 base and J lost 0, with 10 bases in between. There are 16 residues in the CDR3. The CDR3 bases are TGTGCCAGCAGTTTAGTAGCGGATCTAGCCAAAAACATTCAGTACTTC. This translates into CASSLVADLAKNIQYF.